The rows below give T cell receptor beta chains drawn from one sample of a study of blood T cell repertoires in COVID-19. Some clones are missing from TCRdb's copy, which holds only in-frame ones; the method was immunoSEQ multiplex PCR. Of about 340,000 clones listed, around 91% were seen once; the top ten hold 2.5% to 4%. The sample was peripheral blood. The receptors come from a young woman who had recovered from COVID-19. CDR3s include the opening cysteine and the closing phenylalanine or tryptophan. D genes are given only for firm matches. A row's size may be missing; if present it is once, few, many or a size class.

abundance: NA; j_gene: TRBJ2-1; d_gene: NA; v_gene: TRBV3-1/TRBV3-2; CDR3aa: CASSQVRQSDEQFF; CDR3nt: TGTGCCAGCAGCCAAGTGAGACAGTCGGATGAGCAGTTCTTC
abundance: once; j_gene: TRBJ2-2; d_gene: NA; v_gene: TRBV12-5; CDR3aa: CASGLVGGAGWGTGELFF; CDR3nt: TGTGCTAGTGGTTTAGTTGGCGGGGCAGGGTGGGGCACCGGGGAGCTGTTTTTT
abundance: NA; j_gene: TRBJ2-3; d_gene: TRBD2; v_gene: TRBV5-6; CDR3aa: CASSHRLATNTDTQYF; CDR3nt: TGTGCCAGCAGCCATCGACTAGCGACCAACACAGATACGCAGTATTTT
abundance: NA; j_gene: TRBJ2-1; d_gene: TRBD2; v_gene: TRBV27; CDR3aa: CASSLSSGTYNEQFF; CDR3nt: TGTGCCAGCAGTTTGTCCAGCGGGACCTACAATGAGCAGTTCTTC
abundance: NA; j_gene: TRBJ2-3; d_gene: NA; v_gene: TRBV5-1; CDR3aa: CASSLADPRDTQYF; CDR3nt: TGCGCCAGCAGCTTGGCCGATCCTCGGGATACGCAGTATTTT
abundance: NA; j_gene: TRBJ2-2; d_gene: NA; v_gene: TRBV7-9; CDR3aa: CASSPRVGGELFF; CDR3nt: TGTGCCAGCAGCCCGCGGGTCGGCGGGGAGCTGTTTTTT
abundance: NA; j_gene: TRBJ2-1; d_gene: TRBD1; v_gene: TRBV6-5; CDR3aa: CASSQRQGIYNEQFF; CDR3nt: TGTGCCAGCAGTCAACGACAGGGAATCTACAATGAGCAGTTCTTC
abundance: NA; j_gene: TRBJ2-3; d_gene: NA; v_gene: TRBV30; CDR3aa: CAWRHYTDTQYF; CDR3nt: TGTGCCTGGAGGCACTATACAGATACGCAGTATTTT
abundance: NA; j_gene: TRBJ2-1; d_gene: TRBD2; v_gene: TRBV9; CDR3aa: CASSVSFGLAYEQFF; CDR3nt: TGTGCCAGCAGCGTATCTTTCGGACTAGCATATGAGCAGTTCTTC
abundance: NA; j_gene: TRBJ2-1; d_gene: TRBD1; v_gene: TRBV5-1; CDR3aa: CASSLHRGQNEQFF; CDR3nt: TGCGCCAGCAGCTTGCACAGGGGGCAGAATGAGCAGTTCTTC
abundance: NA; j_gene: TRBJ1-1; d_gene: TRBD1; v_gene: TRBV11-3; CDR3aa: CASSRDRGRGAFF; CDR3nt: TGTGCCAGCAGCCGCGACAGGGGCCGCGGGGCTTTCTTT
abundance: few; j_gene: TRBJ2-3; d_gene: TRBD2; v_gene: TRBV27; CDR3aa: CASIISGRRGTQYF; CDR3nt: TGTGCCAGCATTATTAGCGGGAGGCGGGGTACGCAGTATTTT
abundance: NA; j_gene: TRBJ1-5; d_gene: TRBD1; v_gene: TRBV24-1; CDR3aa: CATSDSTGAEYQPQHF; CDR3nt: TGTGCCACCAGTGATTCTACAGGGGCGGAATACCAGCCCCAGCATTTT
abundance: NA; j_gene: TRBJ2-2; d_gene: NA; v_gene: TRBV9; CDR3aa: CASSVVQGPGELFF; CDR3nt: TGTGCCAGCAGCGTAGTACAGGGCCCCGGGGAGCTGTTTTTT
abundance: NA; j_gene: TRBJ2-3; d_gene: NA; v_gene: TRBV7-9; CDR3aa: CASSSLVSGTDTQYF; CDR3nt: TGTGCCAGCAGCTCCCTAGTGTCGGGCACAGATACGCAGTATTTT
abundance: NA; j_gene: TRBJ1-2; d_gene: TRBD1; v_gene: TRBV29-1; CDR3aa: CSVETLGQGNGYTF; CDR3nt: TGCAGCGTTGAAACATTAGGACAGGGAAACGGCTACACCTTC
abundance: NA; j_gene: TRBJ1-1; d_gene: NA; v_gene: TRBV2; CDR3aa: CASCVNTEAFF; CDR3nt: TGTGCCAGCTGCGTGAACACTGAAGCTTTCTTT
abundance: NA; j_gene: TRBJ1-1; d_gene: TRBD1; v_gene: TRBV19; CDR3aa: CASSPQTGSTLDTEAFF; CDR3nt: TGTGCCAGTAGCCCCCAGACAGGGTCTACCTTAGACACTGAAGCTTTCTTT
abundance: NA; j_gene: TRBJ2-5; d_gene: TRBD1; v_gene: TRBV28; CDR3aa: CASRRQGPVGETQYF; CDR3nt: TGTGCCAGCAGACGACAGGGGCCAGTGGGGGAGACCCAGTACTTC